The 6 T cell receptor beta chains reported below all come from one sample, sequenced in a study of blood T cell repertoires in COVID-19. Produced via immunoSEQ multiplex PCR; TCRdb's table is partial and in-frame only. This table has over 90,000 clones, roughly 87% appearing once. What was sequenced was peripheral blood. Receptor source: a woman aged 50 to 65 with COVID-19, enrolled during active disease.

CDR3 in amino acids: CASSMGTGTSPLHF. Here the CDR3 DNA reads TGTGCCAGTAGTATGGGGACAGGGACTTCACCCCTCCACTTT. This rearrangement joins TRBV19 to TRBJ1-6, with TRBD1 matching over 9 bases. Losses at the gene ends were 3 bases for V and 9 bases for J; bases not matched to a gene: 3. This CDR3 is 14 amino acids long. Germline CDR1 LNHDA, CDR2 SQIVND (reference sequence). Filled out from reference TRBV19 and TRBJ1-6, the complete variable domain reads DGGITQSPKYLFRKEGQNVTLSCEQNLNHDAMYWYRQDPGQGLRLIYYSQIVNDFQKGDIAEGYSVSREKKESFPLTVTSAQKNPTAFYLCASSMGTGTSPLHFGNGTRLTVT.

The V call is TRBV19, the J call TRBJ1-2; 8 bases align to TRBD1. Trimming removed 3 bases from V and 5 bases from J; junction bases left unmatched: 8. Germline CDR1 is LNHDA and CDR2 is SQIVND (reference sequence). This CDR3 spans 15 amino acids. The CDR3: CASSMATGGSYGYTF. The CDR3 DNA reads TGTGCCAGTAGTATGGCCACAGGGGGTAGTTATGGCTACACCTTC.

A single count supports this clone. The chain employs TRBV18 and TRBJ1-2; D is undetermined. The CDR3 consists of 20 residues. V was shortened by 0 bases and J by 3 bases, with 26 bases between the two germline ends. The germline V gene encodes CDR1 KGHSH and CDR2 LQKENI. The CDR3 nucleotides are TGTGCCAGCTCACCACCAGAACGGTGGGTAGCCGGAAAAATACACTATGGCTACACCTTC. It encodes CASSPPERWVAGKIHYGYTF.

This clone was counted a few times. The V gene is TRBV7-9, the J gene TRBJ1-6; no clear D. Per germline, CDR1 SEHNR and CDR2 FQNEAQ (reference sequence). CDR3 length equals 10 residues. The V end was cut by 5 bases, the J end by 10 bases, with 3 bases between. The CDR3 region is CASSISPLHF. The CDR3 DNA reads TGTGCCAGCAGCATATCACCCCTCCACTTT.

This sequence joins TRBV6-5 and TRBJ1-2; D remains ambiguous. The CDR3 sequence is 15 residues long. The V end was cut by 4 bases, the J end by 6 bases, with 18 bases between. CDR1 MNHEY and CDR2 SVGAGI come from the germline V gene. CDR3 amino acids: CASSSLTGSWDGYTF. CDR3 sequence (DNA): TGTGCCAGCAGTTCCCTGACCGGTAGCTGGGATGGCTACACCTTC.

The V and J genes are TRBV27 and TRBJ1-2; D might be TRBD1 (6 bases). V gave up 5 bases and J gave up 2 bases, with 12 bases separating them. There are 14 residues in the CDR3. The germline V gene has CDR1 MNHEY and CDR2 SMNVEV (reference sequence). The CDR3 protein is CASSTRDTNYGYTF. In DNA, the CDR3 is TGTGCCAGCAGTACCCGGGACACAAACTATGGCTACACCTTC.